This TCR beta chain was identified during a study of blood T cell repertoires in COVID-19. Whole-study context: Both acute and convalescent COVID-19 samples were obtained from the United States, Italy and Spain. PBMCs, B-cell-depleted T cells, or T cells provided the cDNA or gDNA that made up the material.

Original processing notes: Reference gene primer amplification in the assay estimated nucleated cell counts. The method was immunoSEQ multiplex PCR; TCRdb's version includes in-frame clones alone and lacks a portion of them. D and trimming come from the DNA, and the V and J calls and clone size come from that table. Here the sample spans roughly 300,000 clones, 80% to 85% being singletons. The ends were cut back, 4 bases at V and 4 bases at J, with 10 bases in the middle. Germline CDR1 LGHDT, CDR2 YNNKEL (reference sequence). The CDR3 consists of 13 residues. The material sequenced was peripheral blood. This rearrangement joins TRBV3-1 (or the pseudogene TRBV3-2) to TRBJ1-2; D is perhaps TRBD1 (5 bases). This clonotype was obtained from a woman aged 60-70 years with active or convalescent COVID-19. Here the CDR3 DNA reads TGTGCCAGCAGCCCCGACAGTCTCTATGGCTACACCTTC. Its translation is CASSPDSLYGYTF.